The 29 T cell receptor beta chains below all came from one sample that was sequenced in a study of blood T cell repertoires in COVID-19. Assay: immunoSEQ multiplex PCR; the TCRdb copy retains only in-frame clones and omits some. This sample has around 200,000 clones; roughly 85% occur once, and the top ten carry 3% to 4.5%. Sequencing was carried out using PBMCs or T cells enriched from blood (not recorded which). Receptors were obtained from a woman between 40 and 55 years old with acute COVID-19.

V usage is TRBV18 and J usage is TRBJ2-2; unclear D gene. V was shortened by 0 bases and J by 2 bases, with 7 bases between the two germline ends. CDR3 size: 15 residues. Germline lookup yields CDR1 KGHSH and CDR2 LQKENI. The CDR3 is CASSPPSTNTGELFF. The CDR3 DNA reads as TGTGCCAGCTCACCACCTTCAACAAACACCGGGGAGCTGTTTTTT. Supplemented by reference TRBV18 and TRBJ2-2, the full variable domain reads NAGVMQNPRHLVRRRGQEARLRCSPMKGHSHVYWYRQLPEEGLKFMVYLQKENIIDESGMPKERFSAEFPKEGPSILRIQQVVRGDSAAYFCASSPPSTNTGELFFGEGSRLTVL.

This clone was picked up one time. This chain joins TRBV2 and TRBJ2-1; TRBD1 matches at 10 bases. The CDR3 covers 15 residues. Germline CDR1 is SNHLY and CDR2 is FYNNEI. V shed 7 bases and J 6 bases; nucleotides not matched to a gene: 9. CDR3 DNA: TGTGCCAGCAACTCGAGGGGACAGGGGCGCAATGAGCAGTTCTTC. It encodes CASNSRGQGRNEQFF.

The chain is built from TRBV30 and TRBJ1-2; D is possibly TRBD1 (6 bases). The germline V and J ends were trimmed by 3 bases and 2 bases, with 16 bases remaining between them. Germline V gives CDR1 GTSNPN, CDR2 SVGIG (reference sequence). This CDR3 contains 15 residues. The CDR3 nucleotides are TGTGCCTGGAGAGTTCAGGGGATCGGGAACTATGGCTACACCTTC. This translates into CAWRVQGIGNYGYTF.

About this clone: The junction departs from germline at one end; a sequencing error may be responsible. The chain employs TRBV3-1 (or the pseudogene TRBV3-2) and TRBJ2-1; 7 bases fit TRBD1. In germline, CDR1 is LGHDT, CDR2 YNNKEL (reference sequence). The CDR3 contains 12 residues. For the CDR3, the DNA is TGTGCCAGCAGCCAAGGAGCGGACAGGTCGGTCTTC. This gives the protein CASSQGADRSVF.

This chain uses TRBV28 with TRBJ2-2; TRBD1 matches at 7 bases. The CDR3 spans 14 residues. Trimming took 5 bases from V and 7 from J; bases not matched to a gene: 7. Germline V gene lookup returns CDR1 MDHEN and CDR2 SYDVKM. CDR3 DNA sequence: TGTGCCAGCAGTAACTACAGGGGCGGCGGGGAGCTGTTTTTT. As protein: CASSNYRGGGELFF.

The count of this clone is one. The J gene is TRBJ1-2, the V gene TRBV13, with TRBD1 matching over 7 bases. The CDR3 loop spans 14 amino acids. Per germline, CDR1 PRHDT and CDR2 FYEKMQ (reference sequence). J gave up 6 bases and V 0 bases, and 4 bases lay outside the gene matches. In DNA, the CDR3 is TGTGCCAGCAGCTTAGGTCAGGGGGTCGATGGCTACACCTTC. The encoded protein is CASSLGQGVDGYTF.

This clone occurred once. The chain links TRBV28 to TRBJ1-1; D ambiguous. The CDR3 consists of 13 residues. Trimming removed 5 bases from V and 3 bases from J, with 10 bases in between. The germline gives CDR1 MDHEN, CDR2 SYDVKM. DNA of the CDR3: TGTGCCAGCAGTCCCCCGGGTTACACTGAAGCTTTCTTT. This encodes CASSPPGYTEAFF. Drawing the rest from reference TRBV28 and TRBJ1-1, the complete variable domain is DVKVTQSSRYLVKRTGEKVFLECVQDMDHENMFWYRQDPGLGLRLIYFSYDVKMKEKGDIPEGYSVSREKKERFSLILESASTNQTSMYLCASSPPGYTEAFFGQGTRLTVV.

V is TRBV29-1 and J is TRBJ2-2, with 8 bases aligning to TRBD1. CDR3 length: 14 amino acids. V was pared by 5 bases and J by 5 bases, with 7 bases of the junction left unmatched. In germline, CDR1 is SQVTM, CDR2 ANQGSEA. The CDR3 nucleotides read TGCAGCGTTAGACGGACAGGGCGAACCGGGGAGCTGTTTTTT. Amino acid sequence: CSVRRTGRTGELFF.

The chain combines TRBV19 with TRBJ1-1; 7 nucleotides line up with TRBD1. Germline loops: CDR1 LNHDA, CDR2 SQIVND (reference sequence). The CDR3 loop spans 14 amino acids. V lost 3 bases, J lost 4 bases, and 5 bases stayed unmatched. The CDR3 DNA is TGTGCCAGTAGTATGGGGCAGGGGGTCACTGAAGCTTTCTTT. Translated: CASSMGQGVTEAFF.

This chain uses TRBV5-1 with TRBJ2-1; TRBD2 is a possible D gene (5 bases). Germline V gene data show CDR1 as SGHRS and CDR2 as YFSETQ. Trimming shortened V by 2 bases and J by 4 bases, and 13 bases separated the two germline ends. This CDR3 region has 15 residues. CDR3 loop: CASSFEGSWYNEQFF. CDR3 sequence (DNA): TGCGCCAGCAGCTTCGAGGGCAGTTGGTACAATGAGCAGTTCTTC.

The chain is built from TRBV5-1 and TRBJ2-3, with 8 bases fitting TRBD2. CDR1 is SGHRS, CDR2 YFSETQ, per germline. V lost 0 bases, J lost 5 bases, and 5 bases stayed unmatched. This CDR3 region has 15 residues. The CDR3 is CASSLVGGGLDTQYF. The CDR3 DNA reads TGCGCCAGCAGCTTGGTAGGCGGGGGGTTAGATACGCAGTATTTT.

V and J are TRBV4-3 and TRBJ2-7; the match to TRBD1 covers 10 bases. Germline-derived CDR1 and CDR2 are LGHNA and YSLEER. CDR3 length: 15 residues. The J segment lost 2 bases and the V segment lost 3 bases, leaving 4 bases of the junction unmatched. CDR3 sequence: CASSHETGGTYEQYF. DNA for the CDR3: TGCGCCAGCAGCCATGAGACAGGGGGCACCTACGAGCAGTACTTC.

The rearrangement links TRBV7-8 to TRBJ2-5, with TRBD2 matching 7 bases. The V gene's germline CDR1 is SGHVS and CDR2 FQNEAQ. After removal of 6 bases from V and 1 base from J, the junction contained 20 bases not matched to a gene. The CDR3 is 19 amino acids. CDR3 DNA sequence: TGTGCCAGCAGTCTCCTATCCCTCCGGGGGGAATACTTCCAAGAGACCCAGTACTTC. Translating it yields CASSLLSLRGEYFQETQYF.

A single count supports this clone. J is TRBJ1-1 and V is TRBV5-1; the D is unclear. CDR1 SGHRS and CDR2 YFSETQ come from the germline V gene. The CDR3 is 15 amino acids. V was trimmed by 4 bases and J by 1 base, leaving 14 bases between them. DNA of the CDR3: TGCGCCAGCAGCCCCGATGGGTACAGGAACACTGAAGCTTTCTTT. Translating gives CASSPDGYRNTEAFF.

This sequence joins TRBV5-1 and TRBJ2-5, with 9 bases fitting TRBD1. There are 16 residues in the CDR3. Trimming at V came to 3 bases and at J to 5 bases, leaving 11 bases not matched to a gene. Germline V gene data show CDR1 as SGHRS and CDR2 as YFSETQ. The CDR3 region is CASSSIGTGLRETQYF. CDR3 sequence (DNA): TGCGCCAGCAGCTCAATAGGGACAGGGCTTAGGGAGACCCAGTACTTC.

The rearrangement joins TRBV24-1 to TRBJ1-2; 10 bases map to TRBD1. With 7 bases clipped from V and 8 bases from J, the junction kept 6 bases outside the gene matches. This CDR3 has 13 amino acids. Germline V lookup: CDR1 KGHDR, CDR2 SFDVKD. CDR3 in amino acids: CATSAQTGGGYTF. The CDR3 DNA follows: TGTGCCACCAGCGCCCAGACAGGGGGCGGCTACACCTTC.

The genes are TRBV12-3 or TRBV12-4 and TRBJ2-7; D perhaps matches TRBD2 (5 bases). V dropped 9 bases and J dropped 4 bases, with 7 bases sitting between them. This CDR3 has 10 residues. CDR3 sequence: CARGSYEQYV. CDR3 DNA sequence: TGTGCCAGAGGGAGTTACGAGCAGTACGTC.

CDR3 nucleotides: TGTGCCAGCAGCCTCCTCTACGAGCAGTACTTC. Encoded protein: CASSLLYEQYF. This chain uses TRBV28 with TRBJ2-7; D remains unclear. V lost 6 bases and J 3 bases, leaving 6 bases between the germline ends. The CDR3 is 11 amino acids. CDR1 MDHEN and CDR2 SYDVKM come from the germline V gene.

The chain combines TRBV2 with TRBJ1-1; D not resolved. V gave up 8 bases and J gave up 3 bases, with 13 bases separating them. The germline V gene encodes CDR1 SNHLY and CDR2 FYNNEI. The CDR3 consists of 13 residues. The CDR3: CASGREADTEAFF. CDR3 sequence (DNA): TGTGCCAGCGGGAGGGAGGCAGACACTGAAGCTTTCTTT.

V gene TRBV9 combines with J gene TRBJ1-2; perhaps TRBD1 as D (5 bases). The V end lost 4 bases, the J end lost 8 bases, and 18 bases lay between the germline ends. The length of the CDR3 is 14 residues. CDR1 is SGDLS and CDR2 is YYNGEE in the germline V gene. The CDR3 DNA reads TGTGCCAGCAGCACGGCGGGGGGACTAAAAGGCTACACCTTC. It encodes CASSTAGGLKGYTF.

This sequence joins TRBV27 and TRBJ1-3; D might be TRBD1 (6 bases). Between the trimmed V and J ends, which lost 5 bases and 6 bases, there was a span of 17 bases. Per the germline V gene, CDR1 is MNHEY and CDR2 is SMNVEV (reference sequence). The CDR3 has 15 residues. The CDR3 sequence is CASSPRTENVNTIYF. The CDR3 nucleotides read TGTGCCAGCAGTCCAAGGACAGAAAACGTAAACACCATATATTTT.

This chain connects TRBV24-1 to TRBJ2-3; no clear D. Germline V gene data show CDR1 as KGHDR and CDR2 as SFDVKD. Trimming pared 3 bases from V and 0 bases from J, leaving 12 bases between. The CDR3 extends over 16 amino acids. CDR3 amino acids: CATSDARNPSTDTQYF. For the CDR3, the DNA is TGTGCCACCAGTGATGCGAGGAACCCTAGCACAGATACGCAGTATTTT.

The chain is built from TRBV10-2 and TRBJ2-5, with unresolved D. Germline lookup yields CDR1 WSHSY and CDR2 SAAADI. The CDR3 runs 13 residues. The germline V and J ends were trimmed by 4 bases and 0 bases, with 6 bases remaining between them. The CDR3 loop is CASSAGYQETQYF. In nucleotides, the CDR3 is TGCGCCAGCAGTGCAGGTTACCAAGAGACCCAGTACTTC.

The chain combines TRBV19 with TRBJ1-3, with a possible D match to TRBD1 (5 bases). The V gene's germline CDR1 is LNHDA and CDR2 SQIVND (reference sequence). The V end lost 8 bases, the J end lost 0 bases, and 14 bases lay between the germline ends. The CDR3 length is 15 residues. DNA of the CDR3: TGTGCCAGTCGGCGGGGCGTGCGCTCTGGAAACACCATATATTTT. Amino acids: CASRRGVRSGNTIYF. Variable domain in full (rest from reference TRBV19 and TRBJ1-3): DGGITQSPKYLFRKEGQNVTLSCEQNLNHDAMYWYRQDPGQGLRLIYYSQIVNDFQKGDIAEGYSVSREKKESFPLTVTSAQKNPTAFYLCASRRGVRSGNTIYFGEGSWLTVV.

This rearrangement joins TRBV11-1 to TRBJ1-2; unclear D gene. Germline V gives CDR1 SGHAT, CDR2 FQDESV (reference sequence). The V end lost 6 bases, the J end lost 0 bases, and 14 bases lay between the germline ends. The CDR3 spans 15 residues. CDR3 nucleotides: TGTGCCAGCAGTTCCGAGGCAGACTCTAACTATGGCTACACCTTC. It translates to CASSSEADSNYGYTF.

V usage is TRBV12-3 or TRBV12-4 and J usage is TRBJ1-1; 8 nucleotides agree with TRBD1. V shed 1 base, J shed 11 bases, and the junction held 3 bases outside the gene matches. CDR3 length: 12 amino acids. In DNA, the CDR3 is TGTGCCAGCAGTTTAGGGACAGGGTGGGCTTTCTTT. This sequence encodes CASSLGTGWAFF.

J is TRBJ1-2 and V is TRBV4-3; tentatively, D is TRBD1 (6 bases). This CDR3 comprises 15 residues. Per germline, CDR1 LGHNA and CDR2 YSLEER. V gave up 0 bases and J gave up 5 bases, with 13 bases separating them. The CDR3 region has the DNA TGCGCCAGCAGCCAAGAGTTCGGGGGGCCGTATGGCTACACCTTC. As protein: CASSQEFGGPYGYTF.

The chain couples TRBV27 to TRBJ2-1; TRBD1 might be the D (5 bases). Deletions cut 4 bases from V and 6 bases from J, with 13 bases between. In germline, CDR1 is MNHEY, CDR2 SMNVEV (reference sequence). The CDR3 length is 14 residues. CDR3 residues: CASSSPTDSNEQFF. In DNA form, the CDR3 reads TGTGCCAGCAGTTCCCCGACAGATTCCAATGAGCAGTTCTTC.

This clone was counted once. J is TRBJ1-4 and V is TRBV5-1; tentatively, D is TRBD1 (6 bases). The V end lost 0 bases, the J end lost 7 bases, and 10 bases lay between the germline ends. The CDR3 is 14 residues long. From germline, CDR1 is SGHRS and CDR2 YFSETQ. DNA for the CDR3: TGCGCCAGCAGCTTGGAGGGGGGGCCTGAAAAACTGTTTTTT. This translates into CASSLEGGPEKLFF.